The sample holds one count of the clone carrying this TCR beta chain. After removal of 8 bases from V and 7 bases from J, the junction contained 13 bases not matched to a gene. Germline CDR1 KGHSH, CDR2 LQKENI. The CDR3 totals 15 residues. Inclusion required at least two post-ART and at least one pre-ART PBMC samples. HIV-positive participants were all treated in the United States. Samples held roughly 0.95-11 million cryopreserved PBMC, and DNA extraction followed. This sample was included in a study of long-term antiretroviral therapy in people with HIV. The authors ran the immunoSEQ assay, v3.0, at survey level. The sequencing target was about 35,000-55,000 T-cell genomes per sample. Libraries were prepared by immunoSEQ multiplex PCR; TCRdb keeps only in-frame clonotypes and omits some of them. This table holds 20,000 to 25,000 clones, around 81% found once.

The receptor comes from a man younger than 30 with HIV. This sequence joins TRBV18 and TRBJ1-5; 8 bases line up with TRBD1. The source was unsorted PBMCs, collected roughly 4 years after starting antiretroviral therapy. Here the CDR3 reads CASAPPGQGGQPQHF. CDR3 DNA: TGTGCCAGCGCCCCACCCGGACAGGGTGGACAGCCCCAGCATTTT.